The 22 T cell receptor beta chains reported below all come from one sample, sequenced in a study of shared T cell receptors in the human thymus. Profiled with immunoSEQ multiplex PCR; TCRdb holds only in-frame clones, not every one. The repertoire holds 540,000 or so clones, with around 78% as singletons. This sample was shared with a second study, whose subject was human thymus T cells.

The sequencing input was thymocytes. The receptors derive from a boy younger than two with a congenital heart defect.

The CDR3: CAWSVLIAGGPRNEQFF. The CDR3 coding sequence is TGTGCCTGGAGTGTACTCATCGCGGGAGGGCCCCGGAATGAGCAGTTCTTC. The rearrangement links TRBV30 to TRBJ2-1, with 9 bases fitting TRBD2. There are 17 residues in the CDR3. With V trimmed by 0 bases and J by 7 bases, 13 bases remained unmatched. Germline-derived CDR1 and CDR2 are GTSNPN and SVGIG (reference sequence).

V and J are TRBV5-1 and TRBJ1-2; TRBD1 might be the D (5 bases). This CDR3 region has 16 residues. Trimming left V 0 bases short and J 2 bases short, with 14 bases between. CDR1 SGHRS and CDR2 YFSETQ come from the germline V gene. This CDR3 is CASSLEVAGRNYGYTF. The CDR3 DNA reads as TGCGCCAGCAGCTTGGAGGTGGCGGGGCGGAACTATGGCTACACCTTC.

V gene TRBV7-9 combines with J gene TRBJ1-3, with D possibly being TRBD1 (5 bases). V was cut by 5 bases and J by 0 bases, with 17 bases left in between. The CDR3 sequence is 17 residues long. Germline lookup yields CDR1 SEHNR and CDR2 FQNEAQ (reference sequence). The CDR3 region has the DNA TGTGCCAGCAGCACATGGACCGACAGCGACTCTGGAAACACCATATATTTT. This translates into CASSTWTDSDSGNTIYF. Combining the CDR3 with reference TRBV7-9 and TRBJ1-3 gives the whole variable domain DTGVSQNPRHKITKRGQNVTFRCDPISEHNRLYWYRQTLGQGPEFLTYFQNEAQLEKSRLLSDRFSAERPKGSFSTLEIQRTEQGDSAMYLCASSTWTDSDSGNTIYFGEGSWLTVV.

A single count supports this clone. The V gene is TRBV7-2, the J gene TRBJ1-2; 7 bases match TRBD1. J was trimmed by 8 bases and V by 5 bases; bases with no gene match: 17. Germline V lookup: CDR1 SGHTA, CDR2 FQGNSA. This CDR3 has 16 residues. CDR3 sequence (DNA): TGTGCCAGCAGCGCAATAGAGGGAGACAGGGATGGGGGCTACACCTTC. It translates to CASSAIEGDRDGGYTF.

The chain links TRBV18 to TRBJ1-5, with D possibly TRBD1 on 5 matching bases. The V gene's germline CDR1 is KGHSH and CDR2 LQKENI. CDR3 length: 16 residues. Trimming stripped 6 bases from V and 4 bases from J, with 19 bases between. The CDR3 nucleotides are TGTGCCAGCTCGCTGGCTCGGCCAGGGTCTAATCAGCCCCAGCATTTT. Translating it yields CASSLARPGSNQPQHF.

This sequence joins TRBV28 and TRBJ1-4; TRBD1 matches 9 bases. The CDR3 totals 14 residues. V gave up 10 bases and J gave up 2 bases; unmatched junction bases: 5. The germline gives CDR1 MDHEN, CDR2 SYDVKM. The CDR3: CATDRGGTNEKLFF. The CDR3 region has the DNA TGTGCCACCGACAGGGGGGGGACTAATGAAAAACTGTTTTTT.

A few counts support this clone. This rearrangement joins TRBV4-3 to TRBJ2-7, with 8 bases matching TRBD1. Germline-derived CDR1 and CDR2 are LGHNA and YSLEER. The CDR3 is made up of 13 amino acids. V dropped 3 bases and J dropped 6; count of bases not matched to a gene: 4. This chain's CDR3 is CASSQRTGSEQYF. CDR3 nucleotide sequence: TGCGCCAGCAGCCAGAGGACAGGGAGCGAGCAGTACTTC.

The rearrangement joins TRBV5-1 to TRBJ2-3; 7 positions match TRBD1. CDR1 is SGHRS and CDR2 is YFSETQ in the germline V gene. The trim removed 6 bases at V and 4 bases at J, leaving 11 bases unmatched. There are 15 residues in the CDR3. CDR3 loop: CASNPKGASADTQYF. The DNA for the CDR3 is TGCGCCAGCAACCCTAAGGGGGCGAGCGCAGATACGCAGTATTTT. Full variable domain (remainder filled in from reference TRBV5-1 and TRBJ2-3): KAGVTQTPRYLIKTRGQQVTLSCSPISGHRSVSWYQQTPGQGLQFLFEYFSETQRNKGNFPGRFSGRQFSNSRSEMNVSTLELGDSALYLCASNPKGASADTQYFGPGTRLTVL.

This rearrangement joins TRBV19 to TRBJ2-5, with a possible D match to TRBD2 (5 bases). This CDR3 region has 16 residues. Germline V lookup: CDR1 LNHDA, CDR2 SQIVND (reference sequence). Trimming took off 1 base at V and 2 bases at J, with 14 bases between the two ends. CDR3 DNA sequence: TGTGCCAGTAGTATAGGCCAGCGGTGGGAACAAGAGACCCAGTACTTC. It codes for CASSIGQRWEQETQYF.

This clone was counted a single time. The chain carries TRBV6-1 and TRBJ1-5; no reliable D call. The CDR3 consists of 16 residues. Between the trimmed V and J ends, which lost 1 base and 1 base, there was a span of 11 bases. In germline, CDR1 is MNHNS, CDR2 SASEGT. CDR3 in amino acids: CASSEVGRSSNQPQHF. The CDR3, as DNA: TGTGCCAGCAGTGAAGTGGGCAGGTCGAGCAATCAGCCCCAGCATTTT.

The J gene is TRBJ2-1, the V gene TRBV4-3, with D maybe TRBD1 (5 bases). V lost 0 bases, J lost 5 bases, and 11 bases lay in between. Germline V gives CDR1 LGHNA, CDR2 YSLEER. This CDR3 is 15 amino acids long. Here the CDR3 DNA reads TGCGCCAGCAGCCAAGATATGGGGCGGAACAATGAGCAGTTCTTC. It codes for CASSQDMGRNNEQFF.

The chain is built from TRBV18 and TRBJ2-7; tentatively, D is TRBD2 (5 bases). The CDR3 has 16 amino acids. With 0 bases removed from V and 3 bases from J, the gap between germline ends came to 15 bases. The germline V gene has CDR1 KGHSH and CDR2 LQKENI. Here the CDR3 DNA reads TGTGCCAGCTCACCACCGTTACGGGGAATATTCTACGAGCAGTACTTC. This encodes CASSPPLRGIFYEQYF. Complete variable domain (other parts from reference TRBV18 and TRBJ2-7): NAGVMQNPRHLVRRRGQEARLRCSPMKGHSHVYWYRQLPEEGLKFMVYLQKENIIDESGMPKERFSAEFPKEGPSILRIQQVVRGDSAAYFCASSPPLRGIFYEQYFGPGTRLTVT.

The CDR3 sequence is CASTLERGGNYGYTF. The CDR3 bases are TGTGCCAGCACCCTCGAGCGGGGGGGGAACTATGGCTACACCTTC. The chain employs TRBV28 and TRBJ1-2, with D possibly TRBD1 on 5 matching bases. Germline CDR1 and CDR2: MDHEN and SYDVKM. The CDR3 consists of 15 residues. The germline V and J ends were trimmed by 7 bases and 2 bases, with 17 bases remaining between them.

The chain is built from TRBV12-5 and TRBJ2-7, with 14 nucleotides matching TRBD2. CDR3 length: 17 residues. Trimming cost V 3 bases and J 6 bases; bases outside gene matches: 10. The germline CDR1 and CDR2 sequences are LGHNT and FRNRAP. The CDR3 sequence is CASGFNAGLAGESEQYF. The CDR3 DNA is TGTGCTAGTGGTTTTAATGCGGGACTAGCGGGAGAGAGCGAGCAGTACTTC.

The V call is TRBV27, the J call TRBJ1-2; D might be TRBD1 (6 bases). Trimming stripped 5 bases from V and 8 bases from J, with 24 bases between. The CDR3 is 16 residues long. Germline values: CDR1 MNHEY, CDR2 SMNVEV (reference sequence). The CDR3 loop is CASSARRRQVLGGYTF. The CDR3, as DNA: TGTGCCAGCAGTGCCCGCCGTCGACAGGTTTTGGGGGGCTACACCTTC.

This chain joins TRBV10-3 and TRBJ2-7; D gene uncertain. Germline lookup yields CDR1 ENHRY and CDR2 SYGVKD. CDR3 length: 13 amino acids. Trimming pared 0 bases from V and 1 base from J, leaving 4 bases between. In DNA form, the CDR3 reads TGTGCCATCAGTGAGTCTATTTCCTACGAGCAGTACTTC. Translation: CAISESISYEQYF.

CDR3 DNA sequence: TGCGCCAGCACCGAGGGGGGGGGACTCTCCTACGAGCAGTACTTC. This sequence encodes CASTEGGGLSYEQYF. The chain recombines TRBV10-2 with TRBJ2-7; perhaps TRBD2 as D (7 bases). V was pared by 7 bases and J by 0 bases, with 16 bases between. The CDR3 runs 15 residues. Germline values: CDR1 WSHSY, CDR2 SAAADI.

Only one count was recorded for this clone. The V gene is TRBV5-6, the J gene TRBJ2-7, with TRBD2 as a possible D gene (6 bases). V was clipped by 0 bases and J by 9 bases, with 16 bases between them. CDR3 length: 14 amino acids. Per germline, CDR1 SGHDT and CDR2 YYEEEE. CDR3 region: CASSLGGTATGQYF. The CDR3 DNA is TGTGCCAGCAGCTTGGGCGGGACGGCTACCGGGCAGTACTTC.

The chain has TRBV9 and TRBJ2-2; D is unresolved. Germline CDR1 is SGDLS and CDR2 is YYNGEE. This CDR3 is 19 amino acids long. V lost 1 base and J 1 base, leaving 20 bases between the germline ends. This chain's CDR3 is CASSVSPKVVQKNTGELFF. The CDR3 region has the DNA TGTGCCAGCAGCGTATCTCCGAAAGTTGTACAGAAGAACACCGGGGAGCTGTTTTTT.

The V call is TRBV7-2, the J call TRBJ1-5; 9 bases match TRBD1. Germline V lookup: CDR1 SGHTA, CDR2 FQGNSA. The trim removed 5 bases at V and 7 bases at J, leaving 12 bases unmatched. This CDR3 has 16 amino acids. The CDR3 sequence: CASSPRDREVRQPQHF. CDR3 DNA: TGTGCCAGCAGCCCCCGGGACAGGGAGGTGCGACAGCCCCAGCATTTT.

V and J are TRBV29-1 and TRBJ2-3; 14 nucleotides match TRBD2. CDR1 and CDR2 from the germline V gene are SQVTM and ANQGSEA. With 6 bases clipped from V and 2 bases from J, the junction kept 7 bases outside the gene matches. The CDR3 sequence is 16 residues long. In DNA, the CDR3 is TGCAGCGTCCCCTTGGGACTAGCGGGAGACACAGATACGCAGTATTTT. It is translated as CSVPLGLAGDTDTQYF.

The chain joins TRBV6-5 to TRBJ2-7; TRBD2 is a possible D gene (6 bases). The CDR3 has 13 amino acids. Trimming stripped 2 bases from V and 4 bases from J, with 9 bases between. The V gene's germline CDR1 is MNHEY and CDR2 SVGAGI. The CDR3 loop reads CASSYARGYEQYF. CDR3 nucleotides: TGTGCCAGCAGTTACGCCCGGGGGTACGAGCAGTACTTC.